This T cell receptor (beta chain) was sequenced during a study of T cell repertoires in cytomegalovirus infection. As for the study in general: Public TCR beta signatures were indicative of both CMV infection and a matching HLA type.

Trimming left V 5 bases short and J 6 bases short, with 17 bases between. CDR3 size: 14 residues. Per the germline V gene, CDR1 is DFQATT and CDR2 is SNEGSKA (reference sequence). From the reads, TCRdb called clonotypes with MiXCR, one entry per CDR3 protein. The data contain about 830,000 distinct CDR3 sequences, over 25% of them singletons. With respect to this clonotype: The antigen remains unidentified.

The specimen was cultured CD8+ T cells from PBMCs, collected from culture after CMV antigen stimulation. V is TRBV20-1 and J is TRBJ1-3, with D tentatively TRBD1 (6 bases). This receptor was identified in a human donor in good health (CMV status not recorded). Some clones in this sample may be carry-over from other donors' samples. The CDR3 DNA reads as TGCAGTGCTTCTCCCCGGACAGTAGAAAACACCATATATTTT. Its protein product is CSASPRTVENTIYF.